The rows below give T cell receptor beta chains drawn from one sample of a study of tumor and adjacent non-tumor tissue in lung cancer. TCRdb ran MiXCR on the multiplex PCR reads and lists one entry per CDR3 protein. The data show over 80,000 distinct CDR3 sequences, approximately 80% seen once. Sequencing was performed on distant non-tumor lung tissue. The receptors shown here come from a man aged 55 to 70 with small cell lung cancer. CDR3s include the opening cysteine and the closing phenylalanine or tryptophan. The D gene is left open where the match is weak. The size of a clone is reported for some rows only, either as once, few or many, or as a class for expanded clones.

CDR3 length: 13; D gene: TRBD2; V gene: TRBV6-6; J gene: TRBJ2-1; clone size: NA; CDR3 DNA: TGTGCCATCAGTATAGCGGGGCGTGGTGAGCAGTTCTTC; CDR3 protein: CAISIAGRGEQFF
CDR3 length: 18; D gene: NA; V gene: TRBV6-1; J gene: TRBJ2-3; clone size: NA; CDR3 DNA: TGTGCCAGCAGATCCCTAGGGGCGATACTCTTGGGCTCGGAGCAGCAGTATTTT; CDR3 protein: CASRSLGAILLGSEQQYF
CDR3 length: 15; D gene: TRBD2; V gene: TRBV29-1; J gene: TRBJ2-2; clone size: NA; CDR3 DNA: TGCAACGTTGATGTGGCGGGAGGGTGGACCGGTGAGCTGTTTTTT; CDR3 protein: CNVDVAGGWTGELFF
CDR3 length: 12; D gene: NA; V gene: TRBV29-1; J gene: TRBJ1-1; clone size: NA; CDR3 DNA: TGCAGCGCCCAAGAGGGGGAAACTGAAGCTTTCTTT; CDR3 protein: CSAQEGETEAFF
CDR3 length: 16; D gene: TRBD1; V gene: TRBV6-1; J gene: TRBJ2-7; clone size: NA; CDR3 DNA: TGTGCCAGCATCCAACCTGGACAGGGGGCAACCTACGAGCACTACTTC; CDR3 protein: CASIQPGQGATYEHYF
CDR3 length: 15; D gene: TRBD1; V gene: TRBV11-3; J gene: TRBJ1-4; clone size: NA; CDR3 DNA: TGTGTCAGAATATCTAAAGGACAGGGACGTGAAAAATTGTTTTTT; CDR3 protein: CVRISKGQGREKLFF
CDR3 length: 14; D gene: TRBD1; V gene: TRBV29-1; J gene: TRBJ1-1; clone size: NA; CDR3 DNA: TGCAGCGTTAACCGGGACAGGTGTATTACTGAAGCTTTCTTT; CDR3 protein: CSVNRDRCITEAFF
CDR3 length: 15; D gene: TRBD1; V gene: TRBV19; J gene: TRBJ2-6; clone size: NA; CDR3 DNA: TGTGCCAGTAGTATGACAGGGATTGGGGCCAACGTCCTGACTTTC; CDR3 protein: CASSMTGIGANVLTF
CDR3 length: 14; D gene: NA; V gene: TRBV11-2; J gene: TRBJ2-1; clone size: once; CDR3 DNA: TGTGCCAGCAGCTTAGAACCTGGCAACAATGAGCGGTTCTTC; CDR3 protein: CASSLEPGNNERFF
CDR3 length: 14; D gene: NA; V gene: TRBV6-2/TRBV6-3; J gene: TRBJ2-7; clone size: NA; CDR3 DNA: TGTGCCAGGAAGACAGCGCGAGCCCCTATGGAGCAGTACTTC; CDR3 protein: CARKTARAPMEQYF
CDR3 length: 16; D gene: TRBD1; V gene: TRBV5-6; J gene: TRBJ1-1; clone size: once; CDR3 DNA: TGTGCCAGCAGCGTCGCCTCCGGGACAGCGAACACTGGAGCTTTCTTT; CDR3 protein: CASSVASGTANTGAFF
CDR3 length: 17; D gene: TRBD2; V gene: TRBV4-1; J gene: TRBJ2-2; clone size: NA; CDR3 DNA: TGCGCCAGTAGCTCCCGGACTAGCGGGAAGAACACCGGGGAGCTATTTTTT; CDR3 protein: CASSSRTSGKNTGELFF
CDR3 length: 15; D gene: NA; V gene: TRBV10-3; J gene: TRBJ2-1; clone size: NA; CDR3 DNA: TGTGCCATCAGCCAAGCGGAGGATTCCTACAATCAGCAGTTCTTC; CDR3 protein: CAISQAEDSYNQQFF
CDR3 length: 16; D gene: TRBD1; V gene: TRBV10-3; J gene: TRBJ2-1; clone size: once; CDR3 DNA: TGTACCATCAACGAACACTCCGGGACAGGGTTCAATGTGCAGTTCTTC; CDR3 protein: CTINEHSGTGFNVQFF
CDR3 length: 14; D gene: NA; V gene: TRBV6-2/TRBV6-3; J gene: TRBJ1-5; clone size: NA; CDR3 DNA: TGTGCCAGCAGGAGAACAGGGCACAACCAACCCCAGCATTTT; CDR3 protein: CASRRTGHNQPQHF
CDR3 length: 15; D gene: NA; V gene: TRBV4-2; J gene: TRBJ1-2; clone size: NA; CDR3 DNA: TGTGCCAACAGCCAATATGACGAGGGTATCTATGGCTACACCTTC; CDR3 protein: CANSQYDEGIYGYTF
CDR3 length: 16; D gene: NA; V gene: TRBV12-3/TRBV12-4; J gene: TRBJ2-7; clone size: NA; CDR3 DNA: TGTGCTAGCAGCCCTCGCGGGACCGACTGCGGCTACGAGCAGTACTTC; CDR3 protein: CASSPRGTDCGYEQYF
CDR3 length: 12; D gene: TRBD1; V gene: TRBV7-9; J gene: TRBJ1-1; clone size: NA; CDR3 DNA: TGTGCCAGCAGCTTCGGACAGGGGCAAGCTCTATTT; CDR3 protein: CASSFGQGQALF
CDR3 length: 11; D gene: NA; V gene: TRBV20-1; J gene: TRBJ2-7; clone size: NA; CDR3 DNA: TGCAGTGCTCTACATGCCTACGTGCAGTACTTC; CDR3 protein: CSALHAYVQYF
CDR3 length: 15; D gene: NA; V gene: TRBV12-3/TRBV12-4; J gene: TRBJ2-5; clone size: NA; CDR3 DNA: TGTGACAGCAGTCCCTATAGCGGCGGACAAGAGACCCAATACTTC; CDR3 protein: CDSSPYSGGQETQYF
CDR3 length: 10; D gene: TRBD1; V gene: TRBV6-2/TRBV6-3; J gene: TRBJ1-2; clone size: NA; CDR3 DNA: TGTGCGAGCGGGACCCGGGGACAGCTCTTC; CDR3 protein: CASGTRGQLF
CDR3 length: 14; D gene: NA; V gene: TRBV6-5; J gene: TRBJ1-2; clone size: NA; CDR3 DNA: TGTGCCAGCACTCCGACCGGGCCATTCTATGGCTATACCTTC; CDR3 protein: CASTPTGPFYGYTF